Listed below are T cell receptor beta chains from one sample, sequenced in a study of T cell responses to AZD1222 COVID-19 vaccine. The method was immunoSEQ multiplex PCR; TCRdb's version includes in-frame clones alone and lacks a portion of them. The sample shows 91,000 or so clones, approximately 90% of them seen only once. This specimen was peripheral blood, taken 28 days after the second AZD1222 dose. The receptor set was obtained from an adult who received the AZD1222 COVID-19 vaccine. Both conserved end residues are part of each CDR3. A D gene is named only where the DNA matches it firmly. Only some rows state a clone size, as once, few, many or a class for expanded clones.

TRBJ2-3 TRBV5-8 NA NA TGTGCCAGCAGCTTTCGGGGGGCCACAGATACGCAGTATTTT CASSFRGATDTQYF
TRBJ1-3 TRBV6-5 NA NA TGTGCCAGCAGGATAGGACAGCTCTCTGGAAACACCATATATTTT CASRIGQLSGNTIYF
TRBJ2-7 TRBV5-1 TRBD1 NA TGCGCCAGCAGCCCACCGGGACAGGGTTACGAGCAGTACTTC CASSPPGQGYEQYF
TRBJ1-2 TRBV28 TRBD1 NA TGTGCCAGCAGTTTATATGGGACAGGCCACTTAATAAACTATGGCTACACCTTC CASSLYGTGHLINYGYTF
TRBJ2-5 TRBV3-1/TRBV3-2 TRBD1 once TGTGCCAGCAGCCGAAGGACAGGGGAAGAGACCCAGTACTTC CASSRRTGEETQYF
TRBJ1-2 TRBV4-3 NA NA TGCGCCAGCAGCCTCGGGACAACAGCACTCTATGGCTACACCTTC CASSLGTTALYGYTF
TRBJ1-4 TRBV7-2 TRBD1 NA TGTGCCAGCAGCTTAGCCCCGGGACAGGGGTTTGAAAAACTGTTTTTT CASSLAPGQGFEKLFF
TRBJ2-7 TRBV6-5 TRBD2 NA TGTGCCAGCAGTTTGACTAGCGGGGGGGCTGGTCAGTACTTC CASSLTSGGAGQYF
TRBJ2-2 TRBV19 TRBD2 NA TGTGCCAGTAGTATCAGGGTGGGACTAGCAAACACCGGGGAGCTGTTTTTT CASSIRVGLANTGELFF
TRBJ1-4 TRBV30 NA NA TGTGCCTGCTCAAGTGTGATCGGAAAACTGTTTTTT CACSSVIGKLFF
TRBJ1-2 TRBV2 TRBD1 NA TGTGCCAGCGGACAGGGGATAGGCTATGGCTACACCTTC CASGQGIGYGYTF
TRBJ1-3 TRBV6-5 TRBD1 NA TGTGCCTTCGGGACAGGGGTAAACACCATATATTTT CAFGTGVNTIYF
TRBJ1-5 TRBV28 NA NA TGTGCCAGCAGTAAGAGACAGGTTAGCAATCAGCCCCAGCATTTT CASSKRQVSNQPQHF
TRBJ1-5 TRBV28 TRBD1 once TGTGCCAGCAGTGGACCCGGGACAGGGTCAAATCAGCCCCAGCATTTT CASSGPGTGSNQPQHF
TRBJ2-3 TRBV7-3 NA NA TGTGCCAGCAGCTTTTTAGGGGCCCCAGATACGCAGTATTTT CASSFLGAPDTQYF
TRBJ1-1 TRBV25-1 TRBD1 NA TGTGCCAGCAGCCAGACAGGGAGGGCTGAAGCTTTCTTT CASSQTGRAEAFF
TRBJ2-1 TRBV11-3 NA NA TGTGCCAGCAGCCATATGAAGGGCCCCTACAATGAGCAGTTCTTC CASSHMKGPYNEQFF
TRBJ2-3 TRBV18 TRBD1 NA TGTGCCAGCTCAAACCAGGGGGCAAGAGATACGCAGTATTTT CASSNQGARDTQYF
TRBJ1-1 TRBV19 NA NA TGTGCCAGTAGTTCTACAGGGAACACTGAAGCTTTCTTT CASSSTGNTEAFF
TRBJ1-2 TRBV5-1 TRBD1 NA TGCGCCAGCAGCTGGGAGGGACAGAAGGCGGGAGGATATGGCTACACCTTC CASSWEGQKAGGYGYTF
TRBJ2-1 TRBV29-1 TRBD1 NA TGCAGCGCTCTCCGGGGGACAGGGGGGTACAATGAGCAGTTCTTC CSALRGTGGYNEQFF
TRBJ2-1 TRBV19 TRBD2 few TGTGCCAGTCGGACTAGCGGCTATGAGCAGTTCTTC CASRTSGYEQFF
TRBJ2-7 TRBV14 TRBD2 NA TGTGCCAGCAGCCAAGCCCTTCCACTAGCGGGGGAACGCTACGAGCAGTACTTC CASSQALPLAGERYEQYF